These 23 T cell receptor beta chains originate from one sample sequenced in a study of control samples from healthy donors and cancer patients. The repertoire was sequenced with immunoSEQ multiplex PCR; TCRdb's copy has only in-frame clones and lacks some. Counted here are tens of thousands of clones, more than 70% occurring once; the ten biggest clones make up roughly 2.4%. The sample taken for sequencing was PBMCs. The receptors originated from a woman in her forties or fifties with head and neck cancer.

The table lists this clone with a count of one. The gene calls are TRBV3-1 (or the pseudogene TRBV3-2) and TRBJ1-3; 7 bases align to TRBD1. V lost 4 bases, J lost 4 bases, and 1 base stayed unmatched. The germline V gene has CDR1 LGHDT and CDR2 YNNKEL (reference sequence). The CDR3 sequence is 13 residues long. DNA for the CDR3: TGTGCCAGCAGCCCGGGACAGGGAAACACCATATATTTT. Encoded protein: CASSPGQGNTIYF.

With regard to this clone: In the same sample, other DNA sequences code for this CDR3. The V gene is TRBV5-4, the J gene TRBJ2-5; 9 bases are shared with TRBD2. The trim removed 5 bases at V and 7 bases at J, leaving 18 bases unmatched. CDR1 and CDR2 (germline): SGHNT, YYREEE (reference sequence). The CDR3 is 17 amino acids. The CDR3, as DNA: TGTGCCAGCAGTGACGGGCGGGGGGGCAAGGTTTTCGGGACCCAGTACTTC. Translated: CASSDGRGGKVFGTQYF.

V and J are TRBV19 and TRBJ1-5; tentatively, D is TRBD1 (5 bases). This CDR3 spans 15 amino acids. V gave up 3 bases and J gave up 4 bases, with 13 bases separating them. Per germline, CDR1 LNHDA and CDR2 SQIVND (reference sequence). Here the CDR3 reads CASSIGQGYNQPQHF. The CDR3 DNA is TGTGCCAGTAGTATCGGGCAGGGTTATAATCAGCCCCAGCATTTT.

The V gene is TRBV27, the J gene TRBJ2-3; D call uncertain. Germline lookup yields CDR1 MNHEY and CDR2 SMNVEV (reference sequence). Trimming removed 6 bases at V and 3 bases at J, with 7 bases between. The CDR3 has 12 amino acids. The CDR3 coding sequence is TGTGCCAGCAGCCCCAAAACAGATACGCAGTATTTT. This translates into CASSPKTDTQYF.

This clone came up once. The genes are TRBV5-1 and TRBJ2-7; TRBD2 matches at 7 bases. The CDR3 runs 14 residues. Looked up from germline, CDR1 is SGHRS and CDR2 is YFSETQ. Germline trimming cut 4 bases from V and 2 bases from J; bases unmatched to any gene: 6. The CDR3 coding sequence is TGCGCCAGCAGCCTGGCTAGCGGTGCCTACGAGCAGTACTTC. It translates to CASSLASGAYEQYF.

The genes are TRBV6-5 and TRBJ2-5, with D perhaps matching TRBD2 (7 bases). The CDR3 is 15 residues long. CDR1 and CDR2 from the germline V gene are MNHEY and SVGAGI. The germline V and J ends were trimmed by 5 bases and 4 bases, with 17 bases remaining between them. The CDR3 region has the DNA TGTGCCAGCAGTCTGGGGGGGGGCACCGGAGAGACCCAGTACTTC. It yields the protein CASSLGGGTGETQYF.

The chain carries TRBV11-2 and TRBJ2-1; D gene ambiguous. This CDR3 has 13 amino acids. V lost 5 bases, J lost 3 bases, and 8 bases lay in between. From germline, CDR1 is SGHAT and CDR2 FQNNGV. The CDR3 nucleotides are TGTGCCAGCAGCCCTAGGAACTACAATGAGCAGTTCTTC. It specifies CASSPRNYNEQFF.

The chain is built from TRBV10-1 and TRBJ1-1, with a possible D match to TRBD1 (5 bases). Germline values: CDR1 WNHNN, CDR2 SYGVQD (reference sequence). The CDR3 totals 19 residues. Trimming cost V 0 bases and J 0 bases, with 20 bases left between them. CDR3 in amino acids: CASSESPLARVEMNTEAFF. CDR3 DNA sequence: TGCGCCAGCAGTGAGTCCCCCCTCGCCAGGGTCGAAATGAACACTGAAGCTTTCTTT.

This clone turned up a few times. This chain uses TRBV19 with TRBJ1-1; perhaps TRBD1 as D (6 bases). V lost 6 bases, J lost 7 bases, and 15 bases lay in between. Germline V gene lookup returns CDR1 LNHDA and CDR2 SQIVND (reference sequence). The CDR3 has 13 residues. CDR3 sequence reads: CASRGGTLGEAFF. Written as DNA, the CDR3 is TGTGCCAGTAGGGGGGGGACACTTGGTGAAGCTTTCTTT.

The V call is TRBV7-2, the J call TRBJ2-1, with D tentatively TRBD2 (6 bases). The V gene lost 0 bases and the J gene lost 2 bases, with 8 bases spanning the gap. This CDR3 has 15 amino acids. Germline lookup yields CDR1 SGHTA and CDR2 FQGNSA. CDR3 DNA: TGTGCCAGCAGCTTAGCGGGGGGAACCTACAATGAGCAGTTCTTC. It yields the protein CASSLAGGTYNEQFF.

This sequence joins TRBV25-1 and TRBJ1-2, with 8 bases identical to TRBD1. The CDR3 runs 14 residues. V lost 8 bases and J lost 4; bases outside the gene matches: 9. Germline CDR1 is MGHDK and CDR2 is SYGVNS. The CDR3 DNA reads TGTGCCAGCCAGGGGGCTGGAGGGGTCTATGGCTACACCTTC. Amino acid sequence: CASQGAGGVYGYTF.

The chain combines TRBV5-1 with TRBJ1-2, with 8 bases aligning to TRBD1. Losses at the gene ends were 3 bases for V and 2 bases for J; bases not matched to a gene: 9. The germline V gene has CDR1 SGHRS and CDR2 YFSETQ. This CDR3 is 16 amino acids long. CDR3 amino acids: CASSSGTGPLNYGYTF. CDR3 coding DNA: TGCGCCAGCAGCTCGGGGACAGGACCATTAAACTATGGCTACACCTTC.

This CDR3 is CASQSGGAEQYF. CDR3 DNA: TGTGCCAGCCAGAGCGGGGGGGCCGAGCAGTACTTC. The rearrangement uses TRBV28 and TRBJ2-7; 10 bases fit TRBD2. The ends lost 8 bases at V and 6 bases at J; junction bases unmatched: 4. The CDR3 extends over 12 amino acids. In germline, CDR1 is MDHEN, CDR2 SYDVKM.

The chain carries TRBV21-1 and TRBJ1-1. TRBV21-1 constitutes a pseudogene. CDR3 length: 19 residues. DNA of the CDR3: TGTGCCAGCAGCAAAGCCTTTCCCGGGCAGCCGCTAAGCAACACTGAAGCTTTCTTT. The encoded protein is CASSKAFPGQPLSNTEAFF.

The genes are TRBV5-4 and TRBJ1-2, with TRBD1 matching 9 bases. V lost 4 bases, J lost 7 bases, and 17 bases stayed unmatched. The CDR3 loop spans 17 amino acids. CDR1 and CDR2 from the germline V gene are SGHNT and YYREEE (reference sequence). The CDR3 loop is CASSNPHPPGQGGGYTF. The CDR3 coding sequence is TGTGCCAGCAGCAACCCCCATCCTCCGGGACAGGGTGGTGGCTACACCTTC.

This chain connects TRBV27 to TRBJ2-7; D ambiguous. Trimming pared 6 bases from V and 5 bases from J, leaving 11 bases between. CDR3 size: 12 residues. The germline V gene encodes CDR1 MNHEY and CDR2 SMNVEV (reference sequence). CDR3 coding DNA: TGTGCCAGCAGGAATAGACGGGACGAGCAGTACTTC. Its translation: CASRNRRDEQYF.

The chain joins TRBV5-4 to TRBJ2-7; 10 bases fit TRBD2. The trim removed 0 bases at V and 3 bases at J, leaving 3 bases unmatched. The CDR3 runs 15 residues. The germline CDR1 and CDR2 sequences are SGHNT and YYREEE (reference sequence). The CDR3 region has the DNA TGTGCCAGCAGCTTGGATTCTAGCGGGGGCTACGAGCAGTACTTC. Translating gives CASSLDSSGGYEQYF.

DNA for the CDR3: TGTGCTAGTGTCCCAAAGTGGCAGGTCGATACCTCTGGAAACACCATATATTTT. The encoded protein is CASVPKWQVDTSGNTIYF. The rearrangement links TRBV12-5 to TRBJ1-3; the D is unclear. Trimming cost V 7 bases and J 0 bases, with 22 bases left between them. There are 18 residues in the CDR3. The V gene's germline CDR1 is LGHNT and CDR2 FRNRAP.

This chain links TRBV30 with TRBJ2-5; 8 bases map to TRBD2. Germline V lookup: CDR1 GTSNPN, CDR2 SVGIG (reference sequence). CDR3 length: 14 amino acids. V gave up 0 bases and J gave up 8 bases; unmatched junction bases: 8. The CDR3 region is CAWSVRGTSSTQYF. The CDR3 nucleotides are TGTGCCTGGAGTGTGCGCGGGACTAGTAGTACCCAGTACTTC.

The chain uses TRBV7-2 and TRBJ2-7; D perhaps matches TRBD1 (6 bases). This CDR3 comprises 14 residues. V shed 1 base and J shed 2 bases, with 9 bases lying between them. Germline CDR1 reads SGHTA; CDR2 reads FQGNSA. Written as DNA, the CDR3 is TGTGCCAGCAGCTTAGGGGGGCCCGCCTACGAGCAGTACTTC. Protein: CASSLGGPAYEQYF.

This rearrangement joins TRBV5-4 to TRBJ1-6; 9 bases are a match to TRBD1. Germline V gene lookup returns CDR1 SGHNT and CDR2 YYREEE (reference sequence). CDR3 length: 17 residues. Germline trimming cut 3 bases from V and 9 bases from J; bases unmatched to any gene: 13. The CDR3 loop is CASSSSHLTGGFSPLHF. The CDR3 coding sequence is TGTGCCAGCAGCTCATCTCACTTGACAGGGGGATTTTCACCCCTCCACTTT.

The chain is built from TRBV5-4 and TRBJ2-5, with 9 bases matching TRBD1. Unmatched junction bases numbered 5, after V lost 5 bases and J lost 0 bases. The CDR3 length is 15 residues. CDR1 is SGHNT and CDR2 is YYREEE in the germline V gene (reference sequence). The CDR3 sequence is CASSGGTGYQETQYF. The CDR3 bases are TGTGCCAGCAGTGGGGGGACAGGGTACCAAGAGACCCAGTACTTC.

This clone has a single count. The chain recombines TRBV2 with TRBJ2-7; tentatively, D is TRBD1 or TRBD2 (5 bases each). CDR3 length: 16 amino acids. V gave up 3 bases and J gave up 2 bases, with 17 bases separating them. The germline CDR1 and CDR2 sequences are SNHLY and FYNNEI. Written as DNA, the CDR3 is TGTGCCAGCAGTGATGATGGGTGGGACGGGCCCTACGAGCAGTACTTC. Its protein is CASSDDGWDGPYEQYF.